Reported below is one T cell receptor (beta chain). The antigen is unknown. This table comes from immunoSEQ multiplex PCR, and its TCRdb copy is limited to in-frame clones, with some not included. The sample yields about 49,000 clones, 94% seen once. This specimen belongs to a study of cytomegalovirus exposure and HLA in healthy donors. Broader study findings: Among TCR sequences, most were rare, though some public TCRs appeared in many donors. Reports showed the classifier diagnosing cytomegalovirus status with high specificity and sensitivity. Among TCR beta chains, those listed as cytomegalovirus-associated numbered about 160.

Germline trimming cut 4 bases from V and 3 bases from J; bases unmatched to any gene: 11. Germline loops: CDR1 SGHTA, CDR2 FQGNSA. The CDR3 totals 18 residues. This chain connects TRBV7-2 to TRBJ2-7; 14 bases line up with TRBD2. The TCR sequence derives from a woman between 18 and 30 years old in good health and CMV-seropositive. Source material: PBMCs. The CDR3 coding sequence is TGTGCCAGCAGCTCCCCGGGACTAGCGGGAGAGAGTAGCTACGAGCAGTACTTC. This sequence encodes CASSSPGLAGESSYEQYF.